Presented here are 26 T cell receptor beta chains from one specimen sequenced in a study of shared clonotypes between healthy human individuals. It was CD45RO-negative cells, positively selected for CCR7, that made up naive CD8 cells, with terminally differentiated effector memory CD45RA+ cells excluded. The repertoire was sequenced with immunoSEQ multiplex PCR; TCRdb's copy has only in-frame clones and lacks some. This sample has about 580,000 clones; about 98% occur once, and the top ten carry 0.3%. The sequencing sample was made of naive CD8+ T cells sorted from blood. The receptors here all came from a man younger than 45 in good health.

This clone appeared a single time. This rearrangement joins TRBV28 to TRBJ1-2; maybe TRBD1 (6 bases). Germline V gene data show CDR1 as MDHEN and CDR2 as SYDVKM. V shed 3 bases and J shed 5 bases, with 10 bases lying between them. The CDR3 loop spans 13 amino acids. CDR3 sequence reads: CASSLGGSYGYTF. CDR3 nucleotide sequence: TGTGCCAGCAGTTTGGGGGGCTCATATGGCTACACCTTC.

The chain carries TRBV2 and TRBJ2-3; 9 nucleotides align to TRBD2. Germline CDR1 and CDR2: SNHLY and FYNNEI. This CDR3 is 15 amino acids long. J lost 5 bases, V lost 8 bases, and 11 bases had no gene match. The CDR3 reads CASPRGLAGRDTQYF. The CDR3 DNA reads TGTGCCAGCCCCAGAGGGCTAGCGGGACGAGATACGCAGTATTTT. Variable domain in full (rest from reference TRBV2 and TRBJ2-3): EPEVTQTPSHQVTQMGQEVILRCVPISNHLYFYWYRQILGQKVEFLVSFYNNEISEKSEIFDDQFSVERPDGSNFTLKIRSTKLEDSAMYFCASPRGLAGRDTQYFGPGTRLTVL.

This chain links TRBV10-1 with TRBJ2-3; D possibly corresponds to TRBD1 (5 bases). Germline-derived CDR1 and CDR2 are WNHNN and SYGVQD (reference sequence). With 4 bases removed from V and 4 bases from J, the gap between germline ends came to 15 bases. This CDR3 region has 15 residues. DNA for the CDR3: TGCGCCAGCAGTGTCCTGAGTACAGGCGCAGATACGCAGTATTTT. Encoded protein: CASSVLSTGADTQYF.

The chain uses TRBV29-1 and TRBJ2-2; D unclear. Germline CDR1 is SQVTM and CDR2 is ANQGSEA. V dropped 6 bases and J dropped 1 base, with 9 bases sitting between them. The CDR3 has 13 residues. CDR3 nucleotides: TGCAGCGTCATGGACGGGAACACCGGGGAGCTGTTTTTT. This gives the protein CSVMDGNTGELFF.

This CDR3 is CASSGLTTYEQFF. As DNA, the CDR3 is TGTGCCAGCAGTGGGCTGACTACGTACGAGCAGTTCTTC. The chain uses TRBV6-1 and TRBJ2-1, with D possibly being TRBD2 (5 bases). Per germline, CDR1 MNHNS and CDR2 SASEGT. V was trimmed by 4 bases and J by 10 bases, leaving 14 bases between them. This CDR3 comprises 13 residues.

This chain links TRBV6-5 with TRBJ2-1; 8 nucleotides agree with TRBD2. This CDR3 comprises 15 residues. CDR1 and CDR2 from the germline V gene are MNHEY and SVGAGI. Unmatched junction bases numbered 3, after V lost 0 bases and J lost 5 bases. The CDR3 DNA reads as TGTGCCAGCAGTTACTCGGAACTAGCGGACAATGAGCAGTTCTTC. Translating gives CASSYSELADNEQFF.

The V gene is TRBV28, the J gene TRBJ2-7; 7 bases are shared with TRBD2. The CDR3 is made up of 14 amino acids. V dropped 3 bases and J dropped 4; count of bases not matched to a gene: 6. Per the germline V gene, CDR1 is MDHEN and CDR2 is SYDVKM. The CDR3: CASSLGREGYEQYF. CDR3 coding DNA: TGTGCCAGCAGTTTGGGTAGGGAGGGATACGAGCAGTACTTC.

The rearrangement links TRBV28 to TRBJ2-2, with unresolved D. CDR1 and CDR2 (germline): MDHEN, SYDVKM. V was clipped by 6 bases and J by 8 bases, with 10 bases between them. The CDR3 totals 12 residues. The CDR3 is CASRPGVGELFF. CDR3 DNA sequence: TGTGCCAGCAGGCCAGGAGTGGGGGAGCTGTTTTTT.

Here the CDR3 reads CASSPKVVSDEQFF. Here the CDR3 DNA reads TGTGCCAGCAGCCCCAAGGTTGTATCGGATGAGCAGTTCTTC. The chain couples TRBV11-2 to TRBJ2-1; D not certain. The CDR3 sequence is 14 residues long. Germline V gene sequence: CDR1 SGHAT, CDR2 FQNNGV. Trimming removed 5 bases at V and 8 bases at J, with 16 bases between.

This clone was observed once. The chain uses TRBV11-3 and TRBJ2-3, with 16 nucleotides matching TRBD2. V was clipped by 3 bases and J by 3 bases; unmatched bases: 6. CDR1 SGHNT and CDR2 YENEEA come from the germline V gene. The CDR3 runs 18 residues. For the CDR3, the DNA is TGTGCCAGCAGCTTGGGACTAGCGGGAGGGGTGCAGACAGATACGCAGTATTTT. This gives the protein CASSLGLAGGVQTDTQYF.

In nucleotides, the CDR3 is TGCGCCAGCAGCCAGATAGGGGGAGCGGGAGGAGCCTACAATGAGCAGTTCTTC. Translation: CASSQIGGAGGAYNEQFF. The chain recombines TRBV4-1 with TRBJ2-1, with 9 bases fitting TRBD2. CDR3 size: 18 residues. Germline assignment: CDR1 MGHRA and CDR2 YSYEKL. Unmatched junction bases numbered 11, after V lost 3 bases and J lost 2 bases.

The chain links TRBV6-5 to TRBJ1-1, with a weak D call TRBD1 (5 bases). This CDR3 spans 16 amino acids. The V gene's germline CDR1 is MNHEY and CDR2 SVGAGI. V was trimmed by 2 bases and J by 3 bases, leaving 16 bases between them. The CDR3 loop reads CASSYETWQGDTEAFF. The CDR3 nucleotides read TGTGCCAGCAGTTACGAAACTTGGCAGGGAGACACTGAAGCTTTCTTT.

The rearrangement links TRBV11-3 to TRBJ2-2; D gene uncertain. CDR3 length: 16 amino acids. The germline V gene has CDR1 SGHNT and CDR2 YENEEA. Trimming stripped 5 bases from V and 2 bases from J, with 15 bases between. CDR3 loop: CASSPHSHDNTGELFF. The CDR3 region has the DNA TGTGCCAGCAGCCCTCATAGCCACGATAACACCGGGGAGCTGTTTTTT.

This chain uses TRBV7-9 with TRBJ1-4; D is undetermined. V dropped 4 bases and J dropped 6 bases, with 12 bases sitting between them. Per germline, CDR1 SEHNR and CDR2 FQNEAQ (reference sequence). The CDR3 contains 14 residues. The chain's CDR3 is CASSSQRRDEKLFF. For the CDR3, the DNA is TGTGCCAGCAGCTCACAACGGCGGGATGAAAAACTGTTTTTT.

The chain is built from TRBV7-6 and TRBJ1-3; D might be TRBD1 (6 bases). V dropped 5 bases and J dropped 1 base, with 15 bases sitting between them. The CDR3 has 16 amino acids. Germline CDR1 is SGHVS and CDR2 is FNYEAQ. In DNA, the CDR3 is TGTGCCAGCAGCCCCGCCGGGGGCTCATCTGGAAACACCATATATTTT. Protein: CASSPAGGSSGNTIYF.

The chain links TRBV7-9 to TRBJ1-2; D may be TRBD1 (6 bases). The germline V gene encodes CDR1 SEHNR and CDR2 FQNEAQ (reference sequence). Trimming left V 3 bases short and J 5 bases short, with 19 bases between. The CDR3 extends over 16 amino acids. CDR3 nucleotide sequence: TGTGCCAGCAGCTTCCTCCCAGGGGAGGCTACGTATGGCTACACCTTC. Encoded protein: CASSFLPGEATYGYTF.

The chain joins TRBV5-5 to TRBJ2-1, with 7 bases aligning to TRBD2. After removal of 1 base from V and 4 bases from J, the junction contained 8 bases not matched to a gene. This CDR3 has 16 residues. Germline V CDR1 and CDR2: SGHKS, YYEKEE (reference sequence). CDR3 nucleotide sequence: TGTGCCAGCAGCTTGTACCCTAGCGGAGTTTACAATGAGCAGTTCTTC. This codes for CASSLYPSGVYNEQFF.

The chain combines TRBV9 with TRBJ2-1, with 7 bases that match TRBD2. The junction had 8 bases not matched to a gene; V was cut back by 2 bases and J by 3 bases. Germline lookup yields CDR1 SGDLS and CDR2 YYNGEE. The length of the CDR3 is 16 residues. Here the CDR3 reads CASSVGAGILYNEQFF. CDR3 DNA sequence: TGTGCCAGCAGCGTGGGAGCGGGGATACTCTACAATGAGCAGTTCTTC.

As to this clone: Other DNA sequences in the sample encode the same CDR3. The V call is TRBV5-4, the J call TRBJ2-2, with D hard to call. CDR3 length: 12 amino acids. The germline gives CDR1 SGHNT, CDR2 YYREEE (reference sequence). Trimming shortened V by 4 bases and J by 6 bases, and 7 bases separated the two germline ends. Here the CDR3 DNA reads TGTGCCAGCAGCCTTAGACCCGGGGAGCTGTTTTTT. As protein: CASSLRPGELFF.

V and J are TRBV7-4 and TRBJ2-7; 9 nucleotides match TRBD2. This CDR3 spans 16 amino acids. J lost 7 bases, V lost 5 bases, and 15 bases had no gene match. Germline CDR1 is SGHVT and CDR2 is SQSDAQ. The CDR3 bases are TGTGCCAGCAGCCCCGGGGGGGCGGGGCTAGCGGGGGAGCAGTACTTC. Amino acids: CASSPGGAGLAGEQYF. Together with reference TRBV7-4 and TRBJ2-7, the CDR3 gives the full variable domain: GAGVSQSPRYKVAKRGRDVALRCDSISGHVTLYWYRQTLGQGSEVLTYSQSDAQRDKSGRPSGRFSAERPERSVSTLKIQRTEQGDSAVYLCASSPGGAGLAGEQYFGPGTRLTVT.

About this clone itself: Distinct nucleotide sequences in the sample also encode this CDR3. The rearrangement uses TRBV9 and TRBJ1-5; unclear D gene. Trimming took 0 bases from V and 0 from J, leaving 4 bases between them. CDR1 is SGDLS and CDR2 is YYNGEE in the germline V gene. The CDR3 is made up of 14 amino acids. The CDR3 protein is CASSVGHSNQPQHF. DNA for the CDR3: TGTGCCAGCAGCGTAGGGCATAGCAATCAGCCCCAGCATTTT.

This rearrangement joins TRBV29-1 to TRBJ1-2, with D possibly TRBD1 on 5 matching bases. Germline V gene lookup returns CDR1 SQVTM and CDR2 ANQGSEA. The CDR3 runs 13 residues. V was trimmed by 6 bases and J by 8 bases, leaving 19 bases between them. CDR3 in DNA: TGCAGCGTCCCCGGTCGGGGCGAGTACGGCTACACCTTC. Translating gives CSVPGRGEYGYTF.

The V gene is TRBV27, the J gene TRBJ2-7, with D tentatively TRBD2 (6 bases). Germline lookup yields CDR1 MNHEY and CDR2 SMNVEV (reference sequence). The CDR3 has 13 amino acids. With 6 bases removed from V and 0 bases from J, the gap between germline ends came to 9 bases. The CDR3 loop is CASSNSGSYEQYF. The CDR3 nucleotides are TGTGCCAGCAGCAATAGCGGCTCCTACGAGCAGTACTTC.

CDR3 in amino acids: CAISESGTSYNEQFF. CDR3 bases: TGTGCCATCAGTGAATCAGGGACCTCCTACAATGAGCAGTTCTTC. The V call is TRBV10-3, the J call TRBJ2-1; the D gene could be TRBD1 or TRBD2 (5 bases each). Per germline, CDR1 ENHRY and CDR2 SYGVKD. Trimming removed 3 bases from V and 0 bases from J, with 9 bases in between. The length of the CDR3 is 15 residues.

Worth noting for this clone: Other DNA sequences of this sample code for an identical CDR3. The chain combines TRBV27 with TRBJ2-7; 7 bases line up with TRBD2. Germline loops: CDR1 MNHEY, CDR2 SMNVEV (reference sequence). The CDR3 extends over 14 amino acids. After removal of 0 bases from V and 4 bases from J, the junction contained 3 bases not matched to a gene. CDR3 residues: CASSLSSGGYEQYF. The CDR3 DNA reads as TGTGCCAGCAGTTTATCTTCGGGGGGATACGAGCAGTACTTC.

The chain joins TRBV27 to TRBJ2-1; D gene unclear. The germline CDR1 and CDR2 sequences are MNHEY and SMNVEV (reference sequence). There are 14 residues in the CDR3. V lost 0 bases to trimming and J lost 4 bases, with 7 bases between them. CDR3 nucleotide sequence: TGTGCCAGCAGTTTATCGTACGGATACAATGAGCAGTTCTTC. Residues: CASSLSYGYNEQFF.